The present entry profiles one TCR beta chain with its context. Its specificity is not known. CDR1 is LGHNA and CDR2 is YNFKEQ in the germline V gene. V shed 0 bases, J shed 4 bases, and the junction held 10 bases outside the gene matches. The CDR3 extends over 19 amino acids. These data belong to a study of T cell responses to AZD1222 COVID-19 vaccine. General observations from the study: Within unmutated variant regions lay the reported targets of nearly half of spike-specific TCRs.

Data came from immunoSEQ multiplex PCR; TCRdb stores just in-frame clones and leaves some out. The sample holds about 69,000 clones, around 78% seen once. The source of this sequence is an adult who received the AZD1222 COVID-19 vaccine. The genes are TRBV4-2 and TRBJ2-6; 9 nucleotides agree with TRBD2. This specimen was peripheral blood, taken 28 days after the second AZD1222 dose. CDR3 DNA: TGTGCCAGCAGCCAAGATTGGGCGGGGGGGCACTCCGGGGCCAACGTCCTGACTTTC. Amino acid sequence: CASSQDWAGGHSGANVLTF.